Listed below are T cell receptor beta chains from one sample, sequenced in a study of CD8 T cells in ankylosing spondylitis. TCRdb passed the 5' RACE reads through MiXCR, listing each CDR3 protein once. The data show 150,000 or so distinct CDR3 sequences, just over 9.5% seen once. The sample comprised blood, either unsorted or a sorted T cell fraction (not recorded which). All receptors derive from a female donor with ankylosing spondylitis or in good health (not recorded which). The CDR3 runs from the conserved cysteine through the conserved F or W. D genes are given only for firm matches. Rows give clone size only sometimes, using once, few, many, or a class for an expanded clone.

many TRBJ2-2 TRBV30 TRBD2 CASGGATGELFF TGTGCCAGCGGGGGGGCGACCGGGGAGCTGTTTTTT
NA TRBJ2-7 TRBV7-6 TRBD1 CASSLIGTGGNEQYF TGTGCCAGCAGCCTAATAGGGACAGGGGGCAACGAGCAGTACTTC
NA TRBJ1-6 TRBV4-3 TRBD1 CASSQEGGPGGTSPLHF TGCGCCAGCAGCCAAGAAGGGGGACCAGGGGGGACGTCACCCCTCCACTTT
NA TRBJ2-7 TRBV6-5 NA CASSYDRNTYEQYF TGTGCCAGCAGTTACGACAGGAATACCTACGAGCAGTACTTC
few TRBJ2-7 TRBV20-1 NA CSARDETQSSYEQYF TGCAGTGCTAGAGATGAGACACAAAGCTCCTACGAGCAGTACTTC
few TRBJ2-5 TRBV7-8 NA CASSYTPWGAQQETQYF TGTGCCAGTAGCTACACGCCGTGGGGAGCCCAACAAGAGACCCAGTACTTC
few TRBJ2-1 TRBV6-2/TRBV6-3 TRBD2 CASRVAGGPNEQFF TGTGCCAGCAGGGTAGCGGGAGGACCCAATGAGCAGTTCTTC
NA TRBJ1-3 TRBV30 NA CAGYGRSGNTIYF TGTGCCGGGTACGGACGTTCTGGAAACACCATATATTTT
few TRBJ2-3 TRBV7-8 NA CASSLEAGLGDTQYF TGTGCCAGCAGCTTAGAGGCGGGCCTGGGAGATACGCAGTATTTT
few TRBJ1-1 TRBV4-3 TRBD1 CASSQIRQGRNTEAFF TGCGCCAGCAGCCAGATTAGACAGGGACGGAACACTGAAGCTTTCTTT
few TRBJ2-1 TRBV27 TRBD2 CASSLSPSGVPYNEQFF TGTGCCAGCAGTTTATCCCCCAGCGGGGTCCCCTACAATGAGCAGTTCTTC
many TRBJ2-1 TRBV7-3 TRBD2 CASSSSGGSYNEQFF TGTGCCAGCAGCTCAAGCGGGGGCTCCTACAATGAGCAGTTCTTC
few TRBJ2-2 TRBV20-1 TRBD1 CSAGGQGSRRTGELFF TGCAGTGCTGGAGGACAGGGGTCTCGAAGGACCGGGGAGCTGTTTTTT
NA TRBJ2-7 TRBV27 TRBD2 CASSPLRLAGAYEQYF TGTGCCAGCAGTCCCCTTCGACTAGCGGGAGCATACGAGCAGTACTTC
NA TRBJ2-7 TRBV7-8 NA CASSLGSLGGFYEQYF TGTGCCAGCAGCTTAGGCTCTCTAGGGGGGTTCTACGAGCAGTACTTC
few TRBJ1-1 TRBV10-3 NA CAISEGQSFTEAFF TGTGCCATCAGTGAGGGACAGAGTTTCACTGAAGCTTTCTTT
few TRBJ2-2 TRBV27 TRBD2 CASSLLLAGAGELFF TGTGCCAGCAGTCTCCTCCTAGCGGGCGCCGGGGAGCTGTTTTTT
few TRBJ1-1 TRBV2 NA CASSEKPGLDEAFF TGTGCCAGCAGTGAAAAGCCAGGACTAGATGAAGCTTTCTTT
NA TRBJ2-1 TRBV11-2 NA CASSLYSRDTNNEQFF TGTGCCAGCAGCTTATACTCCCGGGACACCAACAATGAGCAGTTCTTC
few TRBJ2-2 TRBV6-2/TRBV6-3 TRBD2 CASSYSTSGPLNTGELFF TGTGCCAGCAGTTACTCGACTAGCGGACCCCTGAACACCGGGGAGCTGTTTTTT
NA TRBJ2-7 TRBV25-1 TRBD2 CASSPTSNRDEQYF TGTGCCAGCAGCCCGACTAGCAATAGAGACGAGCAGTACTTC
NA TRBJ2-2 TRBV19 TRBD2 CASSIVAGVTGELFF TGTGCCAGTAGTATAGTTGCGGGAGTTACCGGGGAGCTGTTTTTT
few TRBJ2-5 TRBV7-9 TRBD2 CASSHTDPRERGETQYF TGTGCCAGCAGCCACACCGACCCGCGGGAGAGGGGAGAGACCCAGTACTTC
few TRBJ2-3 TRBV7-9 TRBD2 CASSLASGLEMKDTQYF TGTGCCAGCAGCTTAGCGTCCGGACTAGAGATGAAGGATACGCAGTATTTT
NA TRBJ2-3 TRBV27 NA CASTHRRGADTQYF TGTGCCAGCACCCACCGACGAGGTGCAGATACGCAGTATTTT
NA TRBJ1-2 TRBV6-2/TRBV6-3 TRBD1 CASTVPRLLGQGKNYGYTF TGTGCCAGCACGGTTCCTAGACTTCTCGGACAGGGGAAAAACTATGGCTACACCTTC
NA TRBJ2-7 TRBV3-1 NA CASSSMGLRYF TGTGCCAGCAGCTCCATGGGACTCCGGTACTTC
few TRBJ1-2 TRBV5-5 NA CASSRTRTGLGYTF TGTGCCAGCAGCCGAACCCGGACGGGACTTGGCTACACCTTC
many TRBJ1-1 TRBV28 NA CASSLSQGRYTEAFF TGTGCCAGCAGTTTGAGTCAGGGGCGGTACACTGAAGCTTTCTTT
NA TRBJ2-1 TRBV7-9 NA CASSLSRGHYNEQFF TGTGCCAGCAGCTTATCACGGGGACACTACAATGAGCAGTTCTTC
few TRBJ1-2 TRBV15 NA CATSPDIGYGYTF TGTGCCACCAGCCCGGATATAGGGTATGGCTACACCTTC
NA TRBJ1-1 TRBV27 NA CASTPMAGHTEAFF TGTGCCAGCACCCCCATGGCGGGACACACTGAAGCTTTCTTT
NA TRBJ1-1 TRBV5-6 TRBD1 CASSLGQGGIDMAFF TGTGCCAGCAGCCTCGGACAGGGGGGAATTGACATGGCTTTCTTT
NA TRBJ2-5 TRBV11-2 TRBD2 CASSPGLAGEKRSETQYF TGTGCCAGCAGCCCGGGACTAGCGGGAGAGAAGCGTTCAGAGACCCAGTACTTC
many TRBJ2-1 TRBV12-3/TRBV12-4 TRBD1 CASSHRDRGLNEQFF TGTGCCAGCAGCCACCGCGACAGGGGGCTTAATGAGCAGTTCTTC
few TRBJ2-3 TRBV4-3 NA CASSQDLPFRTDTQYF TGCGCCAGCAGCCAAGACCTCCCTTTTCGCACAGATACGCAGTATTTT
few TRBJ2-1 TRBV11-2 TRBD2 CASRGLAAYNEQFF TGTGCCAGCAGAGGACTAGCGGCATACAATGAGCAGTTCTTC
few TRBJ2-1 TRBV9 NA CASSVAGGGGSEQFF TGTGCCAGCAGCGTAGCCGGGGGAGGGGGTAGTGAGCAGTTCTTC
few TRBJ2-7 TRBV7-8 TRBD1 CASSSQGAFFHEQYF TGTGCCAGCAGCTCACAGGGGGCCTTCTTCCACGAGCAGTACTTC
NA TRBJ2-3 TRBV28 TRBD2 CASSPASGTSGDTDTQYF TGTGCCAGCAGTCCCGCCTCGGGGACTAGCGGAGACACAGATACGCAGTATTTT
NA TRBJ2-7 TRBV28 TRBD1 CASSPTLRDRSSYEQYF TGTGCCAGCAGTCCAACTCTCCGGGACAGGTCGTCCTACGAGCAGTACTTC